This T cell receptor beta chain comes out of a study of cytomegalovirus exposure and HLA in healthy donors. The study ran its PCR with 60 Vbeta and 13 Jbeta primers. Assay used: immunoSEQ multiplex PCR; TCRdb lists only in-frame clones, some missing. The top ten hold under 3% of the sample, which has about 130,000 clones, roughly 79% seen once. Healthy bone marrow donors made up the cohort. The CDR3 runs 17 residues. V was clipped by 5 bases and J by 2 bases, with 18 bases between them. Germline V gives CDR1 KGHSH, CDR2 LQKENI. Sequenced: PBMCs. V usage is TRBV18 and J usage is TRBJ2-2; a weak D match, TRBD2 (5 bases). The receptor's source is a boy younger than 10 in good health and CMV-seronegative. The CDR3 is CASSSWSQRRNTGELFF. CDR3 sequence (DNA): TGTGCCAGCTCATCCTGGTCCCAGCGGAGAAACACCGGGGAGCTGTTTTTT.